This is a list of T cell receptor beta chains from one sample in a study of T cell responses to AZD1222 COVID-19 vaccine. Generated by immunoSEQ multiplex PCR, the TCRdb table keeps only in-frame clones and is missing some. The sample holds fewer than 200,000 clones, 88% seen once. The material was peripheral blood, obtained 28 days after the second AZD1222 dose. The receptors were sampled from an adult who received the AZD1222 COVID-19 vaccine. Both conserved end residues are part of each CDR3. D genes are given only for firm matches. Size is omitted from some rows. Given values are once, few, many or a class for expanded clones.

j_gene: TRBJ2-2
len: 17
v_gene: TRBV15
d_gene: .
abundance: .
CDR3aa: CATSRPRSRPNTGGLFF
CDR3nt: TGTGCCACCAGCAGGCCACGCTCCCGCCCGAACACCGGGGGGCTGTTTTTT

j_gene: TRBJ1-3
len: 16
v_gene: TRBV5-1
d_gene: TRBD1
abundance: .
CDR3aa: CASSLAEGARGNTIYF
CDR3nt: TGCGCCAGCAGCTTGGCCGAGGGGGCGAGAGGAAACACCATATATTTT

j_gene: TRBJ1-5
len: 15
v_gene: TRBV5-4
d_gene: TRBD1
abundance: .
CDR3aa: CASSIGTGSNQPQHF
CDR3nt: TGTGCCAGCAGCATCGGGACAGGTAGCAATCAGCCCCAGCATTTT

j_gene: TRBJ2-1
len: 13
v_gene: TRBV4-3
d_gene: .
abundance: .
CDR3aa: CASSQGSFDEQFF
CDR3nt: TGCGCCAGCAGCCAAGGTAGCTTCGATGAGCAGTTCTTC

j_gene: TRBJ1-1
len: 15
v_gene: TRBV6-5
d_gene: .
abundance: .
CDR3aa: CASSPPEGRETEAFF
CDR3nt: TGTGCCAGCAGCCCACCCGAGGGCAGGGAAACTGAAGCTTTCTTT

j_gene: TRBJ2-7
len: 12
v_gene: TRBV11-2
d_gene: .
abundance: few
CDR3aa: CASSSLDIEQYF
CDR3nt: TGTGCCAGCAGCTCCTTGGACATAGAGCAGTACTTC

j_gene: TRBJ1-5
len: 17
v_gene: TRBV3-1/TRBV3-2
d_gene: TRBD1
abundance: .
CDR3aa: CASSQDRGPYSNQPQHF
CDR3nt: TGTGCCAGCAGCCAAGACAGGGGGCCGTATAGCAATCAGCCCCAGCATTTT

j_gene: TRBJ2-1
len: 16
v_gene: TRBV11-2
d_gene: TRBD2
abundance: .
CDR3aa: CASSLLGTSGGNEQFF
CDR3nt: TGTGCCAGCAGCTTACTCGGGACTAGCGGGGGGAATGAGCAGTTCTTC

j_gene: TRBJ2-7
len: 14
v_gene: TRBV6-5
d_gene: .
abundance: .
CDR3aa: CASKPGLKEHEQYF
CDR3nt: TGTGCCAGCAAGCCGGGACTCAAGGAGCACGAGCAGTACTTC

j_gene: TRBJ1-1
len: 16
v_gene: TRBV7-8
d_gene: .
abundance: .
CDR3aa: CASSLNRPGVYTEAFF
CDR3nt: TGTGCCAGCAGCTTAAATCGCCCGGGGGTTTACACTGAAGCTTTCTTT

j_gene: TRBJ2-7
len: 15
v_gene: TRBV30
d_gene: .
abundance: .
CDR3aa: CAWSLTIGFSYEQYF
CDR3nt: TGTGCCTGGAGTCTCACTATCGGGTTCTCCTACGAGCAGTACTTC

j_gene: TRBJ2-2
len: 15
v_gene: TRBV29-1
d_gene: .
abundance: .
CDR3aa: CSVVGGHKNTGELFF
CDR3nt: TGCAGCGTCGTGGGGGGACATAAAAACACCGGGGAGCTGTTTTTT

j_gene: TRBJ2-3
len: 13
v_gene: TRBV12-3/TRBV12-4
d_gene: .
abundance: .
CDR3aa: CASSLVTADTQYF
CDR3nt: TGTGCCAGCAGTTTAGTGACCGCAGATACGCAGTATTTT

j_gene: TRBJ1-2
len: 14
v_gene: TRBV4-1
d_gene: TRBD1
abundance: .
CDR3aa: CASSQGAGGMGYTF
CDR3nt: TGCGCCAGCAGCCAAGGGGCAGGGGGCATGGGCTACACCTTC

j_gene: TRBJ1-1
len: 14
v_gene: TRBV7-2
d_gene: TRBD1
abundance: few
CDR3aa: CASSYRQGNTEAFF
CDR3nt: TGTGCCAGCAGCTACCGACAGGGTAACACTGAAGCTTTCTTT

j_gene: TRBJ2-7
len: 14
v_gene: TRBV4-3
d_gene: .
abundance: .
CDR3aa: CASSQGAQGYEQYF
CDR3nt: TGCGCCAGCAGCCAAGGAGCCCAGGGCTACGAGCAGTACTTC

j_gene: TRBJ2-1
len: 11
v_gene: TRBV6-5
d_gene: .
abundance: once
CDR3aa: CASSLGNEQFF
CDR3nt: TGTGCCAGCAGTCTGGGCAATGAGCAGTTCTTC

j_gene: TRBJ2-3
len: 15
v_gene: TRBV27
d_gene: .
abundance: .
CDR3aa: CASSFLSGGEDTQYF
CDR3nt: TGTGCCAGCAGTTTTCTATCAGGGGGGGAAGATACGCAGTATTTT

j_gene: TRBJ1-3
len: 13
v_gene: TRBV6-1
d_gene: .
abundance: few
CDR3aa: CASSEVRGNTIYF
CDR3nt: TGTGCCAGCAGTGAAGTTCGAGGAAACACCATATATTTT